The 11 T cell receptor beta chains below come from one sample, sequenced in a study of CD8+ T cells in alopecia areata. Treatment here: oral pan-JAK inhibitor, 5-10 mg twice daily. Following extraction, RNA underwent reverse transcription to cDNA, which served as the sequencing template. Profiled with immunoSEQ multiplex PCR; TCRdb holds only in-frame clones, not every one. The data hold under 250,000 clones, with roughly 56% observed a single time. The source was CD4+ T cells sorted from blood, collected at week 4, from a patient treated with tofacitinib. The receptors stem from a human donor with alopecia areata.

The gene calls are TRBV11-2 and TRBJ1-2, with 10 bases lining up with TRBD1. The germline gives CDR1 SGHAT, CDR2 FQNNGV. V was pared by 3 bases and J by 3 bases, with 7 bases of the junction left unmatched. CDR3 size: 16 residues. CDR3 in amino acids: CASSFAPGQGYYGYTF. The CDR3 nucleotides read TGTGCCAGCAGCTTCGCTCCGGGACAGGGGTACTATGGCTACACCTTC.

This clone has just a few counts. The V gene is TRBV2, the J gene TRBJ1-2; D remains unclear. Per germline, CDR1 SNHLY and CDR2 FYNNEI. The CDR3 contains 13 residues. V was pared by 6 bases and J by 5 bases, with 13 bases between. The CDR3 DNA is TGTGCCAGCAGCAGCTTAGGGAATTATGGCTACACCTTC. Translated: CASSSLGNYGYTF.

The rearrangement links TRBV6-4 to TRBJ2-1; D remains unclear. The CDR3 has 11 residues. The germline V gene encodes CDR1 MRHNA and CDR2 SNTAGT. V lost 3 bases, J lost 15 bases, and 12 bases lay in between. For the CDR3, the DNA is TGTGCCAGCAGTGATGTGAGCTTTCTGTTCTTC. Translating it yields CASSDVSFLFF.

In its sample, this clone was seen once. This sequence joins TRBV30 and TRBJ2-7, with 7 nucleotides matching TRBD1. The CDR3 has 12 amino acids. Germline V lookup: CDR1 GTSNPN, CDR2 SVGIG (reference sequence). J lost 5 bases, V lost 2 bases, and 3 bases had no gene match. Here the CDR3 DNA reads TGTGCCTGGAGTAACAGGGGCCACGAGCAGTACTTC. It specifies CAWSNRGHEQYF.

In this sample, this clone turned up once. In DNA, the CDR3 is TGTGCCTGGAGTGTATCCCAAAGTACTGAAGCTTTCTTT. Protein sequence: CAWSVSQSTEAFF. The rearrangement joins TRBV30 to TRBJ1-1, with D hard to call. The germline V and J ends were trimmed by 0 bases and 5 bases, with 10 bases remaining between them. In germline, CDR1 is GTSNPN, CDR2 SVGIG (reference sequence). The CDR3 has 13 amino acids. Supplemented by reference TRBV30 and TRBJ1-1, the full variable domain reads SQTIHQWPATLVQPVGSPLSLECTVEGTSNPNLYWYRQAAGRGLQLLFYSVGIGQISSEVPQNLSASRPQDRQFILSSKKLLLSDSGFYLCAWSVSQSTEAFFGQGTRLTVV.

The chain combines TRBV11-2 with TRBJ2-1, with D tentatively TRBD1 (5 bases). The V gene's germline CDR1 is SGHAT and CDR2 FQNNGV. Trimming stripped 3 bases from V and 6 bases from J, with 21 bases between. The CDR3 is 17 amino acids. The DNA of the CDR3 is TGTGCCAGCAGCTTCTTCCCAGGGTACACTCAGTCCAATGAGCAGTTCTTC. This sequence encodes CASSFFPGYTQSNEQFF.

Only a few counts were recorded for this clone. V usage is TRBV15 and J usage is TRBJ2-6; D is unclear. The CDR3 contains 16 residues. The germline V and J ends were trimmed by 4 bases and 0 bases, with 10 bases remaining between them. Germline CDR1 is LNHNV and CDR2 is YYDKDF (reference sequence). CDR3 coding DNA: TGTGCCACCAGCAAATCTAAGAGCTCTGGGGCCAACGTCCTGACTTTC. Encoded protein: CATSKSKSSGANVLTF.

In nucleotides, the CDR3 is TGCGCCAGCAGCTTGGAGGACAGCTCCTACGAGCAGTACTTC. This encodes CASSLEDSSYEQYF. This chain joins TRBV5-1 and TRBJ2-7; D is perhaps TRBD1 (6 bases). Germline lookup yields CDR1 SGHRS and CDR2 YFSETQ. CDR3 length equals 14 residues. The germline V and J ends were trimmed by 0 bases and 0 bases, with 7 bases remaining between them.

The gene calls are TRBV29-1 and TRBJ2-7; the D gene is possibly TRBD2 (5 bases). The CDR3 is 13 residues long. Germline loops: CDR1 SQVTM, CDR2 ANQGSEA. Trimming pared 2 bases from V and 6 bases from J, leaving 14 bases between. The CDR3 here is CSVELRGIREQYF. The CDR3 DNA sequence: TGCAGCGTTGAATTACGGGGAATCCGCGAGCAGTACTTC.

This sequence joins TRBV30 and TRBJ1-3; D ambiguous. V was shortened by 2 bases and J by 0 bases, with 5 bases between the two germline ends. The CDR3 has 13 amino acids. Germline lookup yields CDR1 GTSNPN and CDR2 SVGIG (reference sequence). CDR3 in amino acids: CAWSSGSGNTIYF. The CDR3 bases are TGTGCCTGGAGTTCTGGCTCTGGAAACACCATATATTTT. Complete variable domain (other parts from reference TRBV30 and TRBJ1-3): SQTIHQWPATLVQPVGSPLSLECTVEGTSNPNLYWYRQAAGRGLQLLFYSVGIGQISSEVPQNLSASRPQDRQFILSSKKLLLSDSGFYLCAWSSGSGNTIYFGEGSWLTVV.

The CDR3: CASSFGRSYEQYF. The CDR3 DNA is TGTGCCAGCAGCTTCGGGCGCTCCTACGAGCAGTACTTC. The genes are TRBV5-4 and TRBJ2-7; D is unresolved. This CDR3 has 13 residues. Trimming left V 2 bases short and J 0 bases short, with 6 bases between. Germline V lookup: CDR1 SGHNT, CDR2 YYREEE (reference sequence).